This T cell receptor (beta chain) was observed in a study of CD8 T cells in ankylosing spondylitis. There are 13 residues in the CDR3. Germline-derived CDR1 and CDR2 are MNHNS and SASEGT. Deletions cut 6 bases from V and 13 bases from J, with 21 bases between. Findings and limits, study-wide: Earlier literature documents some of the motif variants in reactive arthritis synovial fluid and blood. A motif of under 10 highly homologous TCR beta variants was seen as apparently characteristic of ankylosing spondylitis blood. In ankylosing spondylitis patients, matched synovial fluid reportedly showed significant enrichment of disease-linked clones. In peripheral blood, disease-linked CD8+ clones occurred at relatively low frequencies.

This clonotype was counted ten times or more. Its target is not known. One entry per CDR3 protein results from TCRdb running MiXCR on the 5' RACE reads. This sample has roughly 230,000 distinct CDR3 sequences, with 7% to 10% found just once. Sequencing input: blood, either unsorted or a sorted T cell fraction (not recorded which). The clonotype originates from a female donor with ankylosing spondylitis or in good health (not recorded which). The gene calls are TRBV6-1 and TRBJ1-1; D perhaps matches TRBD1 (6 bases). This CDR3 reads CASRPTGFPLGFF. Here the CDR3 DNA reads TGTGCCAGCAGACCCACAGGGTTTCCTCTTGGTTTCTTT.